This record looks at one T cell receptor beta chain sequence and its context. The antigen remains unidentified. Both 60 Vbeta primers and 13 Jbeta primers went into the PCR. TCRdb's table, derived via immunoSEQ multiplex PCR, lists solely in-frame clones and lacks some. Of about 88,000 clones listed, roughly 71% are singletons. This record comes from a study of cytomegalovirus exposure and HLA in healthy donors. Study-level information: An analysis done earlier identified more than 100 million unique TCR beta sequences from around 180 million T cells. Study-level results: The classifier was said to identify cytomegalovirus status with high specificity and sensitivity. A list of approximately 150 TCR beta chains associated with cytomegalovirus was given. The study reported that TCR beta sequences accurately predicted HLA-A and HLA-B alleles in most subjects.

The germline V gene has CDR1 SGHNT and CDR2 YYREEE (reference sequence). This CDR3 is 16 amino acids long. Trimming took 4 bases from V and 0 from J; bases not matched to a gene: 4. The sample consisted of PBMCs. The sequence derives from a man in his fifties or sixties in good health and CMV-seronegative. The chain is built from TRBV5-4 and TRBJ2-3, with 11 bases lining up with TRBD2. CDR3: CASSILAGVSTDTQYF. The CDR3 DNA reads TGTGCCAGCAGCATACTAGCGGGGGTCAGCACAGATACGCAGTATTTT.